The T cell receptor (beta chain) described here comes from a study of cytomegalovirus exposure and HLA in healthy donors. Overall study: In terms of ancestry, the Caucasian-associated cluster contained 80% to 90% of the approximately 380 genotyped donors.

Trimming removed 5 bases at V and 3 bases at J, with 5 bases between. Germline CDR1 reads SGHAT; CDR2 reads FQNNGV. The CDR3 runs to 11 residues. A multiplex PCR was run with 60 Vbeta primers and 13 Jbeta primers. Clones were read by immunoSEQ multiplex PCR, and TCRdb kept only the in-frame ones, dropping some. This sample yields 100,000 to 150,000 clones, of which about four fifths are seen a single time; 3.6% belongs to the top ten. The TCR was taken from a woman between 40 and 50 years old in good health and CMV-seropositive. The specimen sequenced was PBMCs. V and J are TRBV11-2 and TRBJ2-7; D is unclear. The CDR3 DNA sequence: TGTGCCAGCAGCCTCCTCTACGAGCAGTACTTC. This translates into CASSLLYEQYF.